Below, one TCR beta chain is given with its context. The data were obtained in a study of CD8 T cells in Susac syndrome. Reverse transcription of 0.5 to 1 ug RNA was performed with random hexamers. Via MiXCR, TCRdb re-called the immunoSEQ multiplex PCR reads, giving one row per CDR3 protein. The sample contains some 110,000 distinct CDR3 sequences, just under 95% of which appear only once. V was trimmed by 7 bases and J by 3 bases, leaving 14 bases between them. Looked up from germline, CDR1 is SQVTM and CDR2 is ANQGSEA. The CDR3 length is 13 residues. The source of this sequence is a human donor with Susac syndrome. This chain connects TRBV29-1 to TRBJ2-3; D is unresolved. Sequenced: CD8+ T cells from PBMCs. CDR3 DNA sequence: TGCAGCGGTCGACCCACCGGGACAGATACGCAGTATTTT. It is translated as CSGRPTGTDTQYF.